Each of the 10 T cell receptor beta chains below was sequenced from the same sample in a study of beta chain features in type 1 diabetes (dated by TCRdb to 2017 to 2018). The receptor library was made with the immunoSEQ multiplex PCR assay. The High Capacity cDNA Reverse Transcription Kit was used to reverse transcribe all of the isolated RNA, meaning that expressed TCRB transcripts were what got sequenced. The clones in this table, taken by TCRdb from immuneACCESS, are in-frame only. Not every clone is retained; where verified, under half of the shortfall comes from an unresolved V gene, and the cause of the rest is unknown. Counted in this sample were about 360,000 clones; 10% to 15% of them appeared once. In total, the top ten clones hold around 0.015% of the sample. The sample comprised naive CD4+ T cells from blood. The cell subset or site label on this specimen signifies: true naive CD4+ T cells. The receptors originated from a man aged 18 to 30 in good health.

This clone was seen more than once but under ten times. The chain combines TRBV6-5 with TRBJ2-7, with TRBD2 identical over 7 bases. Trimming removed 9 bases from V and 1 base from J; junction bases left unmatched: 6. Germline assignment: CDR1 MNHEY and CDR2 SVGAGI. CDR3 length: 13 residues. The chain's CDR3 is CASKGRESYEQYF. CDR3 nucleotides: TGTGCCAGTAAGGGGCGGGAGTCCTACGAGCAGTACTTC.

This clone was detected ten times or more. Other DNA sequences within the sample encode an identical CDR3. The rearrangement joins TRBV10-3 to TRBJ2-5; 8 nucleotides agree with TRBD1. Germline values: CDR1 ENHRY, CDR2 SYGVKD. This CDR3 is built from 14 residues. J lost 5 bases, V lost 8 bases, and 10 bases had no gene match. The DNA of the CDR3 is TGTGCCATCTCATCCGGGACAGGCGGGGAGACCCAGTACTTC. Protein: CAISSGTGGETQYF.

For the CDR3, the DNA is TGTGCCAGCAGGCCGAATAGCGGGTCCTCAGATACGCAGTATTTT. It codes for CASRPNSGSSDTQYF. The chain uses TRBV7-3 and TRBJ2-3, with 7 bases lining up with TRBD2. This CDR3 is 15 amino acids long. Germline CDR1 reads SGHTA; CDR2 reads FQGTGA. The V and J ends lost 6 bases and 4 bases, in that order; junction bases with no gene match: 10.

A few counts support this clone. This chain uses TRBV28 with TRBJ1-4; 8 bases align to TRBD1. This CDR3 contains 14 residues. Germline assignment: CDR1 MDHEN and CDR2 SYDVKM. CDR3 amino acids: CATRGGQGGEKLFF. The CDR3 coding sequence is TGTGCGACTCGGGGTGGACAGGGTGGTGAAAAACTGTTTTTT.

This clone was observed a handful of times. V usage is TRBV5-1 and J usage is TRBJ2-2; 8 bases map to TRBD2. J gave up 2 bases and V 4 bases, and 7 bases lay outside the gene matches. The CDR3 loop spans 16 amino acids. The V gene's germline CDR1 is SGHRS and CDR2 YFSETQ. CDR3 sequence (DNA): TGCGCCAGCAGCACTACCGGGACTAGAAACACCGGGGAGCTGTTTTTT. Protein sequence: CASSTTGTRNTGELFF.

V and J are TRBV19 and TRBJ2-1; 9 bases agree with TRBD1. V lost 7 bases, J lost 3 bases, and 4 bases stayed unmatched. CDR3 size: 14 residues. From germline, CDR1 is LNHDA and CDR2 SQIVND (reference sequence). The chain's CDR3 is CASTQGAGYNEQFF. As DNA, the CDR3 is TGTGCCAGTACACAGGGGGCCGGCTACAATGAGCAGTTCTTC. Full variable domain (outside the CDR3, taken from reference TRBV19 and TRBJ2-1): DGGITQSPKYLFRKEGQNVTLSCEQNLNHDAMYWYRQDPGQGLRLIYYSQIVNDFQKGDIAEGYSVSREKKESFPLTVTSAQKNPTAFYLCASTQGAGYNEQFFGPGTRLTVL.

This clone showed up just a few times. CDR3 loop: CATSRPTGSYNEQFF. The CDR3 region has the DNA TGTGCCACCAGCAGACCGACAGGGTCCTACAATGAGCAGTTCTTC. This chain joins TRBV15 and TRBJ2-1, with TRBD1 identical over 7 bases. The J segment lost 1 base and the V segment lost 2 bases, leaving 2 bases of the junction unmatched. Germline loops: CDR1 LNHNV, CDR2 YYDKDF (reference sequence). The CDR3 extends over 15 amino acids.

This clone occurred a few times. The V call is TRBV28, the J call TRBJ2-1; 7 bases fit TRBD2. V lost 10 bases, J lost 4 bases, and 10 bases stayed unmatched. The CDR3 has 14 residues. Looked up from germline, CDR1 is MDHEN and CDR2 is SYDVKM. The DNA of the CDR3 is TGTGCCACCTATGGTGCGGGGGAATACAATGAGCAGTTCTTC. As protein: CATYGAGEYNEQFF. The entire variable domain, with the rest obtained from reference TRBV28 and TRBJ2-1, is as follows: DVKVTQSSRYLVKRTGEKVFLECVQDMDHENMFWYRQDPGLGLRLIYFSYDVKMKEKGDIPEGYSVSREKKERFSLILESASTNQTSMYLCATYGAGEYNEQFFGPGTRLTVL.

This clone was seen a handful of times. This chain connects TRBV30 to TRBJ1-6; D is perhaps TRBD1 (6 bases). The CDR3 runs 15 residues. Germline CDR1 reads GTSNPN; CDR2 reads SVGIG (reference sequence). Trimming left V 4 bases short and J 10 bases short, with 20 bases between. CDR3 region: CAWKRDTRRGSPLHF. The CDR3 DNA is TGTGCCTGGAAGCGGGACACTCGACGGGGCTCACCCCTCCACTTT.

This clone was recorded a few times. This chain joins TRBV7-9 and TRBJ1-1; D gene ambiguous. CDR3 length: 13 amino acids. Germline V lookup: CDR1 SEHNR, CDR2 FQNEAQ (reference sequence). V was clipped by 2 bases and J by 8 bases, with 12 bases between them. In DNA, the CDR3 is TGTGCCAGCAGCTTATTTGAGGGTTCGGAAGCTTTCTTT. Translating it yields CASSLFEGSEAFF.